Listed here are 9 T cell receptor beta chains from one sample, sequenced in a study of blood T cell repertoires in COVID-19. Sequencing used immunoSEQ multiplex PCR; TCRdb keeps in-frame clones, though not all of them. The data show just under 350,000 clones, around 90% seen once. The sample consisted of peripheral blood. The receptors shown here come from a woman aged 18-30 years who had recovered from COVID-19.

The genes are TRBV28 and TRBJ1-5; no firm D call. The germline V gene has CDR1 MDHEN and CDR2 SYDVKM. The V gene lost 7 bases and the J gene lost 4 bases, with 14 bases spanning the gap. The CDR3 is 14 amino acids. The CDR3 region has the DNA TGTGCCAGCACCGGCGACACGATAAATCAGCCCCAGCATTTT. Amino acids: CASTGDTINQPQHF.

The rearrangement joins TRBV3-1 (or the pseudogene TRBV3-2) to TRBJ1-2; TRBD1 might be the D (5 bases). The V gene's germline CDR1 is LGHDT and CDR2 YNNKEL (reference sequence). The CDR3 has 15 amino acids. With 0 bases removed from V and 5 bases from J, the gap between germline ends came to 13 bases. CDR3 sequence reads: CASSQDLARGYGYTF. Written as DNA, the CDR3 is TGTGCCAGCAGCCAAGATCTCGCCCGGGGGTATGGCTACACCTTC.

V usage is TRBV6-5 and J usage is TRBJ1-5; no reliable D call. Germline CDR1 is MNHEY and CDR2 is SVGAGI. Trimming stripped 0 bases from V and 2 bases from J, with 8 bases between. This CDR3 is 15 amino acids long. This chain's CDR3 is CASSYSRVGNQPQHF. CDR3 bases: TGTGCCAGCAGTTACTCGAGGGTGGGCAATCAGCCCCAGCATTTT.

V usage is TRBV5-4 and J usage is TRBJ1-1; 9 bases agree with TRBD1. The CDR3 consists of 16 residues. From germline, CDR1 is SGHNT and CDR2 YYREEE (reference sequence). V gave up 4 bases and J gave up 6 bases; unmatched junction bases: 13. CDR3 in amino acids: CASSLRTGEGWAEAFF. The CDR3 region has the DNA TGTGCCAGCAGCCTTAGGACAGGGGAAGGGTGGGCTGAAGCTTTCTTT.

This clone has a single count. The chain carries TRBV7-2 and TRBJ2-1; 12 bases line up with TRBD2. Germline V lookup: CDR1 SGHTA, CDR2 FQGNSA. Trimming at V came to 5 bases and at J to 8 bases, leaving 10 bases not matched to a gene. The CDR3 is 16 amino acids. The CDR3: CASSLRLAGELDEQFF. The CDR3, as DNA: TGTGCCAGCAGCCTTCGACTAGCGGGAGAGTTGGATGAGCAGTTCTTC.

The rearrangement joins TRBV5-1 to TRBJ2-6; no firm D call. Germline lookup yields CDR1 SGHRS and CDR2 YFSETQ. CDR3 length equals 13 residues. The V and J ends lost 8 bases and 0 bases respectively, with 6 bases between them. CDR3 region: CASWSSGANVLTF. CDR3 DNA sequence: TGCGCCAGTTGGAGCTCTGGGGCCAACGTCCTGACTTTC.

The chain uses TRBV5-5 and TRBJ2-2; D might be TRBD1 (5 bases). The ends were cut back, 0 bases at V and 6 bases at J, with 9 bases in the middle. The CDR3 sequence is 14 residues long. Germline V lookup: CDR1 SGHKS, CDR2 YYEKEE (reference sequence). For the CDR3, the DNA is TGTGCCAGCAGCTTGGGGTCAGGGTCCGGGGAGCTGTTTTTT. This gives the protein CASSLGSGSGELFF.

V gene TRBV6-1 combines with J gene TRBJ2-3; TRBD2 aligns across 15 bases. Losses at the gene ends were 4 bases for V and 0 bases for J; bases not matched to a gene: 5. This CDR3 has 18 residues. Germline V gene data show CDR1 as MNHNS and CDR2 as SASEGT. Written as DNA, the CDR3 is TGTGCCAGCAGTGGGACTAGCGGGAGGGCCTGGAGCACAGATACGCAGTATTTT. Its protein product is CASSGTSGRAWSTDTQYF.

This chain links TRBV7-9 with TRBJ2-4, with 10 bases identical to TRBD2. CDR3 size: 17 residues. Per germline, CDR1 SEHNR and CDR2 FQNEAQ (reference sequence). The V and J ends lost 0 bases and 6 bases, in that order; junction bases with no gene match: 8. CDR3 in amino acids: CASSLAAGSGRVNIQYF. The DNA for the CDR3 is TGTGCCAGCAGCTTAGCCGCCGGGAGCGGGAGGGTAAACATTCAGTACTTC.